The 4 T cell receptor beta chains given below trace back to one sample, sequenced in a study of cytomegalovirus exposure and HLA in healthy donors. The PCR was carried out with 60 Vbeta primers and 13 Jbeta primers. Assay used: immunoSEQ multiplex PCR; TCRdb lists only in-frame clones, some missing. The sample has 220,000 or so clones; approximately 78% are singletons. The sequenced material came from PBMCs. Receptors were obtained from a woman in her thirties or forties in good health and CMV-seronegative.

The CDR3 bases are TGTGCCAGCAGCCGCGACAGGGGAAGTGAGACCCAGTACTTC. Translation gives CASSRDRGSETQYF. The chain is built from TRBV5-4 and TRBJ2-5, with 8 bases that match TRBD1. CDR3 length equals 14 residues. The germline gives CDR1 SGHNT, CDR2 YYREEE (reference sequence). The V and J ends lost 4 bases and 5 bases, in that order; junction bases with no gene match: 7.

V is TRBV11-2 and J is TRBJ1-6; TRBD1 aligns across 7 bases. The germline CDR1 and CDR2 sequences are SGHAT and FQNNGV. Losses at the gene ends were 5 bases for V and 3 bases for J; bases not matched to a gene: 10. The CDR3 extends over 17 amino acids. CDR3 protein: CASSRYRGQGYNSPLHF. CDR3 bases: TGTGCCAGCAGCCGGTACAGGGGTCAGGGCTATAATTCACCCCTCCACTTT.

V and J are TRBV27 and TRBJ2-2, with unresolved D. Trimming cost V 3 bases and J 4 bases, with 3 bases left between them. The germline gives CDR1 MNHEY, CDR2 SMNVEV (reference sequence). This CDR3 is 12 amino acids long. Here the CDR3 DNA reads TGTGCCAGCAGTTTTCGCACCGGGGAGCTGTTTTTT. This codes for CASSFRTGELFF.

This chain connects TRBV5-4 to TRBJ2-4; 7 positions match TRBD2. The CDR3 is made up of 17 amino acids. Germline V gene lookup returns CDR1 SGHNT and CDR2 YYREEE (reference sequence). Trimming took 0 bases from V and 6 from J; bases not matched to a gene: 12. The CDR3 DNA reads as TGTGCCAGCAGCTTGGGGTCTTGGGGGGGAATTTCAAACATTCAGTACTTC. This sequence encodes CASSLGSWGGISNIQYF. The variable domain in full, completed from reference TRBV5-4 and TRBJ2-4, reads ETGVTQSPTHLIKTRGQQVTLRCSSQSGHNTVSWYQQALGQGPQFIFQYYREEENGRGNFPPRFSGLQFPNYSSELNVNALELDDSALYLCASSLGSWGGISNIQYFGAGTRLSVL.